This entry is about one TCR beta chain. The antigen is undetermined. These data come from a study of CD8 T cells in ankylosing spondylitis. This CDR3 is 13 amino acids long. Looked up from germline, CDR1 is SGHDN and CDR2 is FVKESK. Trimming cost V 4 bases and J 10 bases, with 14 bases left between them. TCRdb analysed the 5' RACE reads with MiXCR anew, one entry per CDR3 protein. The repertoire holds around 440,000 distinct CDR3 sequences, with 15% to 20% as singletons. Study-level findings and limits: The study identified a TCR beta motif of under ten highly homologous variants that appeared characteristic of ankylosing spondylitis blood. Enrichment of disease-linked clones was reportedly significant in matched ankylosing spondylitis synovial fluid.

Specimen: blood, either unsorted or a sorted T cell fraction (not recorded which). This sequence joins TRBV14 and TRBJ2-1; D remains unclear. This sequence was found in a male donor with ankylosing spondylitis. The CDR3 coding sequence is TGTGCCAGCAGCCTAGGGATGTTAAGGGAGCAGTTCTTC. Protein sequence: CASSLGMLREQFF.